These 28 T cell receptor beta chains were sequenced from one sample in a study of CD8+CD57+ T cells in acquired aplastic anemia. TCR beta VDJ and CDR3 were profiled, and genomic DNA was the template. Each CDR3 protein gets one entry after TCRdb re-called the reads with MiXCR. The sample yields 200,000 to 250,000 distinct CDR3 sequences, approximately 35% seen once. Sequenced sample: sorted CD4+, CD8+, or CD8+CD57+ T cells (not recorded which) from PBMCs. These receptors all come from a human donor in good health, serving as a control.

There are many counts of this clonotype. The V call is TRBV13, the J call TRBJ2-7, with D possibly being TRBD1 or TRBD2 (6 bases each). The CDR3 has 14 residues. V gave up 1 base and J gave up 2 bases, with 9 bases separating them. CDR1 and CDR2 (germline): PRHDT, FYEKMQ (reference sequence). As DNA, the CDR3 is TGTGCCAGCAGCTTAGCGGGGGCAGCCTACGAGCAGTACTTC. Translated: CASSLAGAAYEQYF.

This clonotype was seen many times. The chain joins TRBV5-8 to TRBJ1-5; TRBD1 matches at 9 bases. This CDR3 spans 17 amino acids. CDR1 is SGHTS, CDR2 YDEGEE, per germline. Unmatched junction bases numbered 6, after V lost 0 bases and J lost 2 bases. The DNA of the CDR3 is TGTGCCAGCAGCTTGGGGGGGGACAGGGCCCGCAATCAGCCCCAGCATTTT. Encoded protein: CASSLGGDRARNQPQHF.

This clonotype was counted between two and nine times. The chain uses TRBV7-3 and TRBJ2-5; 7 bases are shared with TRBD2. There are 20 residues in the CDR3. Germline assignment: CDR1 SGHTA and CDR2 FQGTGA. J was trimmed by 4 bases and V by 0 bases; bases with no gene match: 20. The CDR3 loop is CASSLTPVAGVVGPPETQYF. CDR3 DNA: TGTGCCAGCAGCTTAACCCCGGTTGCGGGAGTTGTGGGGCCCCCAGAGACCCAGTACTTC.

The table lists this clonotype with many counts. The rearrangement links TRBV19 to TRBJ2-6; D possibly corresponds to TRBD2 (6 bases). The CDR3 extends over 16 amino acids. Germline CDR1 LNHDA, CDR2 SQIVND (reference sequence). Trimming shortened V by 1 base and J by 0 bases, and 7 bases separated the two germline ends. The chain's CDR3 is CASSIGRDSGANVLTF. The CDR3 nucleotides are TGTGCCAGTAGTATAGGGAGGGACTCTGGGGCCAACGTCCTGACTTTC.

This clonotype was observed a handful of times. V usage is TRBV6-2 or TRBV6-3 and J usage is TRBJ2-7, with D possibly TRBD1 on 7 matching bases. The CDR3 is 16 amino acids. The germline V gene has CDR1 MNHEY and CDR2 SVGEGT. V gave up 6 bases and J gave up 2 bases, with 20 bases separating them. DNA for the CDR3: TGTGCCAGCAGCCCCAGGACAGGCGGGACAACCTACGAGCAGTACTTC. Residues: CASSPRTGGTTYEQYF.

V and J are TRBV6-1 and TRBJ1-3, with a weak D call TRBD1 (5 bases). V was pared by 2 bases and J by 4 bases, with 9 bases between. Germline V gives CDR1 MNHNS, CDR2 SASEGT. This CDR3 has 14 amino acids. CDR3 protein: CASSEPTVGNTIYF. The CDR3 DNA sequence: TGTGCCAGCAGTGAACCGACAGTCGGAAACACCATATATTTT.

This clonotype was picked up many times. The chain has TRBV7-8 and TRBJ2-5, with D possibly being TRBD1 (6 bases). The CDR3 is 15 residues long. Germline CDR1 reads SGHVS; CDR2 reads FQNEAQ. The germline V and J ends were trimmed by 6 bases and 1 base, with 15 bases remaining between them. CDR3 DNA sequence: TGTGCCAGCAGTACAGGGTCCTACCGCCAAGAGACCCAGTACTTC. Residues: CASSTGSYRQETQYF.

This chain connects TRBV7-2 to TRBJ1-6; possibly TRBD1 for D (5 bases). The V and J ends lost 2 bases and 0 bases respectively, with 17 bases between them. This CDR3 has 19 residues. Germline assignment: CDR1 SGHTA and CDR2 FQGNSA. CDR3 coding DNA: TGTGCCAGCAGCTTATCGGGGCTACTCCAGAGCTCCTATAATTCACCCCTCCACTTT. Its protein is CASSLSGLLQSSYNSPLHF.

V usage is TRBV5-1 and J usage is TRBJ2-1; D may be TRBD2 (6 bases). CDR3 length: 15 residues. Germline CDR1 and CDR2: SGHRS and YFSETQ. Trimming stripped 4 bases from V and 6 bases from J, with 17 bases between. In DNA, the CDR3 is TGCGCCAGCAGCACGGGAGTATCCAATGGCAATGAGCAGTTCTTC. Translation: CASSTGVSNGNEQFF.

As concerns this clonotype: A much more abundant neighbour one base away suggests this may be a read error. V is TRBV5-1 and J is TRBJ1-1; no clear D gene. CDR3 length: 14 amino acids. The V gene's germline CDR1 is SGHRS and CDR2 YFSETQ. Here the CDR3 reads CASSLAPGNAEAFF. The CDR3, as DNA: TGCGCCAGCAGCTTGGCGCCGGGGAACGCTGAAGCTTTCTTT.

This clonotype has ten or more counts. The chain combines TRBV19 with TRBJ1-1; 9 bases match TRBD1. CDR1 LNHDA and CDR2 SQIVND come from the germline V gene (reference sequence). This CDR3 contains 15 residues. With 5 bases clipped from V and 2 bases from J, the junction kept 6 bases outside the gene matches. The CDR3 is CASSSGTGRNTEAFF. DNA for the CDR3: TGTGCCAGTAGTTCCGGGACAGGGCGAAACACTGAAGCTTTCTTT.

The CDR3 here is CSVDEGGNYGYTF. Written as DNA, the CDR3 is TGCAGCGTCGATGAGGGGGGCAACTATGGCTACACCTTC. This chain links TRBV29-1 with TRBJ1-2; tentatively, D is TRBD1 (6 bases). Trimming shortened V by 6 bases and J by 2 bases, and 13 bases separated the two germline ends. The length of the CDR3 is 13 residues. Germline V lookup: CDR1 SQVTM, CDR2 ANQGSEA.

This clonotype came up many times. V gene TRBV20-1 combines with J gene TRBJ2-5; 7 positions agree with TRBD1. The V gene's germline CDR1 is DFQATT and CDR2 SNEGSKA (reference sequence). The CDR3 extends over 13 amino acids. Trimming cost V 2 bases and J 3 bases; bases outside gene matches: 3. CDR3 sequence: CSARRDREETQYF. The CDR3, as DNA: TGCAGTGCTAGAAGAGACAGGGAAGAGACCCAGTACTTC.

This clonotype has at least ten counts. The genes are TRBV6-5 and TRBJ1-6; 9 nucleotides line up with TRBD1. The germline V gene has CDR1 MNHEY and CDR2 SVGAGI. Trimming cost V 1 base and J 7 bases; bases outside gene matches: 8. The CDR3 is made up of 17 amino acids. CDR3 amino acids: CASSYFYGQGNNSPLHF. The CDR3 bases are TGTGCCAGCAGTTACTTCTACGGACAGGGGAACAATTCACCCCTCCACTTT.

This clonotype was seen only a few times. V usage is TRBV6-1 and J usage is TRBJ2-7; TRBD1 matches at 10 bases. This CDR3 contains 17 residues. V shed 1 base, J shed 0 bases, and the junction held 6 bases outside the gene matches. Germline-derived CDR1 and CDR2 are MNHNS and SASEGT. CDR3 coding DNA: TGTGCCAGCAGTGAAGTAGGGACAGGGGTTCGCTCCTACGAGCAGTACTTC. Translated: CASSEVGTGVRSYEQYF.

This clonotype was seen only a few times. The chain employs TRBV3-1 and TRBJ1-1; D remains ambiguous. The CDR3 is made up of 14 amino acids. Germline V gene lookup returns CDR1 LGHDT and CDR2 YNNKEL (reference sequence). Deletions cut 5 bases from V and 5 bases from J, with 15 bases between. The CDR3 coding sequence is TGTGCCAGCAGCTTACAGACGCGAGGAACTGAAGCTTTCTTT. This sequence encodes CASSLQTRGTEAFF. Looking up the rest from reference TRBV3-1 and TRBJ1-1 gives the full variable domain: DTAVSQTPKYLVTQMGNDKSIKCEQNLGHDTMYWYKQDSKKFLKIMFSYNNKELIINETVPNRFSPKSPDKAHLNLHINSLELGDSAVYFCASSLQTRGTEAFFGQGTRLTVV.

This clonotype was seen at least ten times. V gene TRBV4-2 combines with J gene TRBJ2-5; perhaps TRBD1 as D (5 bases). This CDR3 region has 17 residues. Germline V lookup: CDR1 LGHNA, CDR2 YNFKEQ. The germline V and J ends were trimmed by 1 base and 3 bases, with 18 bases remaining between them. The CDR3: CASSQGTLPGSEETQYF. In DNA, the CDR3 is TGTGCCAGCAGCCAAGGGACGCTCCCAGGGTCGGAAGAGACCCAGTACTTC.

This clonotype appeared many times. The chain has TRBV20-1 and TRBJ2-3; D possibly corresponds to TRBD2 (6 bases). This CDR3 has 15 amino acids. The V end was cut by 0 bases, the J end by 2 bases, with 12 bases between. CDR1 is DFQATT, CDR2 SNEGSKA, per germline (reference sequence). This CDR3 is CSARDSQRATDTQYF. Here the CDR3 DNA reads TGCAGTGCTAGAGATAGCCAGCGGGCCACAGATACGCAGTATTTT.

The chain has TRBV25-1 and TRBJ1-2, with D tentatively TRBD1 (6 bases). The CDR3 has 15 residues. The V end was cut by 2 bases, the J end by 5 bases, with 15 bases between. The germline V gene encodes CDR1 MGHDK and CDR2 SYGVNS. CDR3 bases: TGTGCCAGCAGTGAAAGGGGAGGACAGAGATATGGCTACACCTTC. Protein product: CASSERGGQRYGYTF.

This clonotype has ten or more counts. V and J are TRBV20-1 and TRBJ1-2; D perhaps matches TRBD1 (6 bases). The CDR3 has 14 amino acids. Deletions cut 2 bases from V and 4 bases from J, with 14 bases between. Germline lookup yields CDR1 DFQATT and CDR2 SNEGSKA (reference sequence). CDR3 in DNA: TGCAGTGCTAGATCTGGGGGGGGCTTCTATGGCTACACCTTC. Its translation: CSARSGGGFYGYTF.

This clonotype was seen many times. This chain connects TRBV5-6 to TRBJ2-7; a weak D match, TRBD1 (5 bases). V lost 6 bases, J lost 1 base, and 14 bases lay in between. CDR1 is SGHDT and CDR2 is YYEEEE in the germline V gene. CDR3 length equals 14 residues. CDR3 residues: CASIRFTGSYEQYF. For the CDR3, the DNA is TGTGCCAGCATCCGGTTCACAGGTTCCTACGAGCAGTACTTC.

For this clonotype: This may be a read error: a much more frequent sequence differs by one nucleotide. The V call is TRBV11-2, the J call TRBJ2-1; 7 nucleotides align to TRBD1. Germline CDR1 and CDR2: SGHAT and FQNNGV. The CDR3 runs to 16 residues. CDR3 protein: CASSLVGTATYNERFF. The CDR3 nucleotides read TGTGCCAGCAGCTTAGTAGGGACAGCGACCTACAATGAGCGGTTCTTC.

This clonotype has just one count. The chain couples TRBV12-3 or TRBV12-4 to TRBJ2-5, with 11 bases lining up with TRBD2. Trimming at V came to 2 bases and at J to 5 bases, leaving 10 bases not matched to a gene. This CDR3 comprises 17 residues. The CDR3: CASSLLGNSGRGETQYF. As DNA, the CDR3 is TGTGCCAGCAGTTTATTAGGGAATAGCGGGAGGGGCGAGACCCAGTACTTC.

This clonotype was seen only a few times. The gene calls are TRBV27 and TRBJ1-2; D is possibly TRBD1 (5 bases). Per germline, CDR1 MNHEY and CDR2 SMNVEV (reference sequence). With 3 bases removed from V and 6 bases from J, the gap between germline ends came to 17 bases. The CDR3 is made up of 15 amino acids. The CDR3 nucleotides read TGTGCCAGCAGTTTTATCGGGGGTTTAGGACATGGCTACACCTTC. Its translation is CASSFIGGLGHGYTF.

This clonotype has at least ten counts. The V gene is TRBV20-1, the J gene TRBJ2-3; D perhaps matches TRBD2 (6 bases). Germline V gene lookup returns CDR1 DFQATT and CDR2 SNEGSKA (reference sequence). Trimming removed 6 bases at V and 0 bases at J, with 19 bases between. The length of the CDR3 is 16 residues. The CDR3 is CSAPPQWDFSTDTQYF. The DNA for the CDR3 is TGCAGTGCGCCTCCTCAATGGGACTTTAGCACAGATACGCAGTATTTT.

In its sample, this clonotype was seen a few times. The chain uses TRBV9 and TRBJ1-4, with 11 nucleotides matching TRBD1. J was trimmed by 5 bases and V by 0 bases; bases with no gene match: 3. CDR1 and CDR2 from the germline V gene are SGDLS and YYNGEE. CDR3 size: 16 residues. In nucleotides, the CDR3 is TGTGCCAGCAGCGTAGGGGACAGGGGGGTAAATGAAAAACTGTTTTTT. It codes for CASSVGDRGVNEKLFF. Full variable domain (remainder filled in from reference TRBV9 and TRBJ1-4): DSGVTQTPKHLITATGQRVTLRCSPRSGDLSVYWYQQSLDQGLQFLIQYYNGEERAKGNILERFSAQQFPDLHSELNLSSLELGDSALYFCASSVGDRGVNEKLFFGSGTQLSVL.

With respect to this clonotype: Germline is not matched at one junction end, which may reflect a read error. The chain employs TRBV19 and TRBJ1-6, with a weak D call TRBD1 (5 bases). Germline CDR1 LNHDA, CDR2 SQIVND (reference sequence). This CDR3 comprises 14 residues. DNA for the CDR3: TGTGTCAGTAGTACAGGCTCGAATCGGGCACCCCTCCACTTT. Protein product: CVSSTGSNRAPLHF. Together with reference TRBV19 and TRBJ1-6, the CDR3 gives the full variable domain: DGGITQSPKYLFRKEGQNVTLSCEQNLNHDAMYWYRQDPGQGLRLIYYSQIVNDFQKGDIAEGYSVSREKKESFPLTVTSAQKNPTAFYLCVSSTGSNRAPLHFGNGTRLTVT.

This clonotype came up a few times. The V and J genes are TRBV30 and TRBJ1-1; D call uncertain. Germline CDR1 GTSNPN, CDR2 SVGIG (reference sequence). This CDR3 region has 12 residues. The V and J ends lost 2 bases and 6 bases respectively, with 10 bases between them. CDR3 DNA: TGTGCCTGGAGTTGGGCCCCGGCTGAAGCTTTCTTT. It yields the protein CAWSWAPAEAFF.